The rows below give T cell receptor beta chains drawn from one sample of a study of shared clonotypes between healthy human individuals. Some clones are missing from TCRdb's copy, which holds only in-frame ones; the method was immunoSEQ multiplex PCR. The profile shows 110,000 or so clones, 65% to 75% of them singletons. The sample taken for sequencing was memory CD8+ T cells sorted from blood. Receptors originate from a woman in her 30s in good health. The CDR3 runs from the conserved cysteine through the conserved F or W. The order of the fields is clone size, V gene, CDR3 length, J gene, D gene, CDR3 DNA, CDR3 protein. A D gene is named only where the DNA matches it firmly. For some rows the clone size is stated as once, few or many, or as a class when expanded; others skip it.

NA	TRBV2	20	TRBJ2-7	NA	TGTGCCAGCAGTGAAGCGGTTGCGGTTTCTCGGGGCCCCTCCCCCTACGAGCAGTACTTC	CASSEAVAVSRGPSPYEQYF
NA	TRBV10-1	14	TRBJ1-1	NA	TGCGCCAGCAGTGAGGACAGCTGGAACACTGAAGCTTTCTTT	CASSEDSWNTEAFF
NA	TRBV25-1	17	TRBJ2-7	TRBD2	TGTGCCAGCAGTGAATTAGGGAGGGCTGAGGGTACCTACGAGCAGTACTTC	CASSELGRAEGTYEQYF
NA	TRBV7-8	14	TRBJ1-1	NA	TGTGCCAGCAGCGACCGGCCCATGAACACTGAAGCTTTCTTT	CASSDRPMNTEAFF
NA	TRBV27	13	TRBJ2-3	NA	TGTGCCAGCAGGGCCTGGGCCACAGATACGCAGTATTTT	CASRAWATDTQYF
NA	TRBV6-6	12	TRBJ2-1	NA	TGTGCCAGCAGTTACTCGGATGGTGAGCAGTTCTTC	CASSYSDGEQFF
NA	TRBV29-1	15	TRBJ2-7	TRBD2	TGCAGCGTTGTTTATAGGTCTAGCGGGATTGGGGAGCAGTACTTC	CSVVYRSSGIGEQYF
few	TRBV4-2	15	TRBJ2-7	TRBD2	TGTGCCAGCAGCCAGGAACTAGCGGAGAGCTACGAGCAGTACTTC	CASSQELAESYEQYF
once	TRBV7-9	13	TRBJ2-1	NA	TGTGCCAGCAGCGCCACGTGGGGCTATGAGCAGTTCTTC	CASSATWGYEQFF
few	TRBV25-1	15	TRBJ2-2	NA	TGTGCCAGCAGTGAATCCGGTGGAAACACCGGGGAGCTGTTTTTT	CASSESGGNTGELFF
NA	TRBV15	16	TRBJ2-2	TRBD1	TGTGCCACCAGCAGAGGGGACAGGGGGGTAATCGGGGAGCTGTTTTTT	CATSRGDRGVIGELFF
few	TRBV2	15	TRBJ2-3	TRBD2	TGTGCCAGCACCCCTGCGAGACTAGCCACAGATACGCAGTATTTT	CASTPARLATDTQYF
many	TRBV5-6	15	TRBJ1-2	NA	TGTGCCAGGTTGGGATATCCGAACCTCAACTATGGCTACACCTTC	CARLGYPNLNYGYTF
NA	TRBV2	14	TRBJ2-7	NA	TGTGCCAGCAGTGATACCCTTGACTCCTACGAGCAGTACTTC	CASSDTLDSYEQYF
NA	TRBV7-2	19	TRBJ2-3	TRBD2	TGTGCCAGCAGCTTAGACCTAGCGGGAGGGCTCTTGGGCACAGATACGCAGTATTTT	CASSLDLAGGLLGTDTQYF
NA	TRBV7-2	13	TRBJ1-3	NA	TGTGCCATCAGGCGGGGATCTGGAAACACCATATATTTT	CAIRRGSGNTIYF
NA	TRBV15	12	TRBJ2-5	NA	TGTGCCACCAGCCTATACACAGAGACCCAGTACTTC	CATSLYTETQYF
NA	TRBV10-3	13	TRBJ2-1	NA	TGTGCCATCAGTGAGTCAAATCTGAGGGCTCGGTTCTTC	CAISESNLRARFF
few	TRBV28	12	TRBJ2-2	NA	TGTGCCAGCATATCTGTAAGAAAGGAGCTGTTTTTT	CASISVRKELFF
NA	TRBV9	14	TRBJ2-7	TRBD1	TGTGCCAGCAGCGTAGGGACAGGGACCTACGAGCAGTACTTC	CASSVGTGTYEQYF
once	TRBV27	14	TRBJ2-7	TRBD2	TGTGCCAGCAGTACCCCCGGGAGGGTCTACGAGCAGTACTTC	CASSTPGRVYEQYF
once	TRBV10-3	15	TRBJ2-3	TRBD2	TGTGCCATCAGTCGACTAGCGGGATTATCAGATACGCAGTATTTT	CAISRLAGLSDTQYF
NA	TRBV6-5	13	TRBJ2-3	TRBD1	TGTGCCACCGGGACAGGGGGCACAGATACGCAGTATTTT	CATGTGGTDTQYF
NA	TRBV7-6	16	TRBJ2-5	TRBD2	TGTGCCAGCAGCTTAGGTCTTAGCGGGCCGGCAGAGACCCAGTACTTC	CASSLGLSGPAETQYF
many	TRBV25-1	16	TRBJ2-2	TRBD2	TGTGCCAGCACGGCTAGCGGGAGTCTCGGCTCCGGGGAGCTGTTTTTT	CASTASGSLGSGELFF
NA	TRBV15	17	TRBJ1-2	NA	TGTGCCACCAGCTATCTTATCGGCCCCAGCCGATTTTATGGCTACACCTTC	CATSYLIGPSRFYGYTF